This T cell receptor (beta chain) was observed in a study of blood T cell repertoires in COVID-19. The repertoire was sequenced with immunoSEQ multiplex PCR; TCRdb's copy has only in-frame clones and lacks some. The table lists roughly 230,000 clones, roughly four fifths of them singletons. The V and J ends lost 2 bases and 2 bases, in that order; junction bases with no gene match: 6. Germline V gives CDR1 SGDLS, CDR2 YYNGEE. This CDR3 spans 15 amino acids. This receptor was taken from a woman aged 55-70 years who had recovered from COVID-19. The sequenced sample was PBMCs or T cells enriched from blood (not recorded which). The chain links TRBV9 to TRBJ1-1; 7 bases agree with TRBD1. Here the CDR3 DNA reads TGTGCCAGCAGCGTGACCGGGACAGCAAACACTGAAGCTTTCTTT. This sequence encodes CASSVTGTANTEAFF.